The 28 T cell receptor beta chains below were found in one sample sequenced in a study of T cell repertoires in cytomegalovirus infection. Via MiXCR, TCRdb re-called the reads, giving one row per CDR3 protein. The sample carries about 680,000 distinct CDR3 sequences, approximately 24% recorded once. The source material was CD8+ T cells from PBMCs. Receptors originate from a human donor in good health (CMV status not recorded). Some clones in this sample may be carry-over from other donors' samples.

About this clonotype itself: One end of the junction does not line up with germline, which may come from a read error. The chain has TRBV7-2 and TRBJ1-1; D call uncertain. The CDR3 length is 14 residues. Germline CDR1 reads SGHTA; CDR2 reads FQGNSA. The DNA of the CDR3 is TGTGCCAGCAGCTTAGCGGAGGTACGCGCTGAAACTTTCTTT. Translating it yields CASSLAEVRAETFF.

The chain joins TRBV5-5 to TRBJ2-7; 10 bases fit TRBD2. Germline V CDR1 and CDR2: SGHKS, YYEKEE (reference sequence). This CDR3 spans 15 amino acids. V shed 0 bases and J 5 bases; nucleotides not matched to a gene: 5. The CDR3 spells CASSLGVLAGDEQYF. CDR3 DNA: TGTGCCAGCAGCTTGGGGGTCCTAGCGGGAGACGAGCAGTACTTC. The full variable domain, rest sourced from reference TRBV5-5 and TRBJ2-7, is DAGVTQSPTHLIKTRGQQVTLRCSPISGHKSVSWYQQVLGQGPQFIFQYYEKEERGRGNFPDRFSARQFPNYSSELNVNALLLGDSALYLCASSLGVLAGDEQYFGPGTRLTVT.

This clonotype was detected ten times or more. The V and J genes are TRBV7-2 and TRBJ2-1; TRBD2 matches 9 bases. The V and J ends lost 1 base and 8 bases, in that order; junction bases with no gene match: 12. CDR3 size: 17 residues. CDR1 and CDR2 from the germline V gene are SGHTA and FQGNSA. The CDR3 coding sequence is TGTGCCAGCAGCTTAGATTCGGCGGGACTAGCCCTGCATGAGCAGTTCTTC. It translates to CASSLDSAGLALHEQFF.

A few counts support this clonotype. The chain employs TRBV3-1 and TRBJ2-7, with D uncertain. V was clipped by 3 bases and J by 0 bases, with 9 bases between them. Germline V gene lookup returns CDR1 LGHDT and CDR2 YNNKEL (reference sequence). There are 14 residues in the CDR3. In DNA form, the CDR3 reads TGTGCCAGCAGCCACGGCATCAGCTCCTACGAGCAGTACTTC. Translation: CASSHGISSYEQYF.

Only one count was recorded for this clonotype. A read error may account for a junction end that differs from germline. The V and J genes are TRBV11-2 and TRBJ2-3; D call uncertain. Germline V lookup: CDR1 SGHAT, CDR2 FQNNGV. The CDR3 is 14 amino acids. Here the CDR3 reads CANSFHPSGDTQYF. The DNA of the CDR3 is TGTGCCAACAGCTTCCACCCCTCTGGGGATACGCAGTATTTT.

This clonotype appeared many times. The chain links TRBV12-3 or TRBV12-4 to TRBJ2-3; D could derive from TRBD1 or TRBD2 (5 bases each). The CDR3 runs to 16 residues. V was cut by 8 bases and J by 4 bases, with 22 bases left in between. CDR3 coding DNA: TGTGCCAGCTCTTTTTCCGGGGACGGCCGCGCAGATACGCAGTATTTT. As protein: CASSFSGDGRADTQYF.

This clonotype was counted ten times or more. The rearrangement joins TRBV7-6 to TRBJ2-1, with D perhaps TRBD2 (6 bases). Trimming took off 5 bases at V and 8 bases at J, with 19 bases between the two ends. Germline values: CDR1 SGHVS, CDR2 FNYEAQ. The CDR3 extends over 15 amino acids. The CDR3 reads CASSARSGRLDEQFF. The CDR3 DNA follows: TGTGCCAGCAGCGCACGCTCCGGGAGACTCGATGAGCAGTTCTTC.

The chain joins TRBV4-2 to TRBJ2-7, with D maybe TRBD1 (6 bases). The V end was cut by 2 bases, the J end by 3 bases, with 23 bases between. This CDR3 is built from 18 residues. Germline V gene data show CDR1 as LGHNA and CDR2 as YNFKEQ. The CDR3 loop reads CASSQPGAPAGTSYEQYF. CDR3 coding DNA: TGTGCCAGCAGCCAACCCGGGGCCCCTGCCGGGACAAGCTACGAGCAGTACTTC.

This clonotype was seen only a few times. This chain uses TRBV29-1 with TRBJ2-1; D is unclear. Germline-derived CDR1 and CDR2 are SQVTM and ANQGSEA. The CDR3 length is 11 residues. V was shortened by 4 bases and J by 7 bases, with 8 bases between the two germline ends. The CDR3 sequence: CSVGPWNEQFF. CDR3 sequence (DNA): TGCAGCGTTGGTCCCTGGAATGAGCAGTTCTTC.

This clonotype has ten or more counts. The V call is TRBV6-1, the J call TRBJ1-1; the D is unclear. The length of the CDR3 is 13 residues. Germline V lookup: CDR1 MNHNS, CDR2 SASEGT. The germline V and J ends were trimmed by 5 bases and 0 bases, with 7 bases remaining between them. The CDR3 region has the DNA TGTGCCAGCAGTAAACAGCTGAACACTGAAGCTTTCTTT. It translates to CASSKQLNTEAFF.

In its sample, this clonotype was seen a few times. A much larger clone lies a single base off, so this may be a read error. The rearrangement joins TRBV7-2 to TRBJ2-1, with 11 bases that match TRBD2. This CDR3 contains 17 residues. Germline CDR1 SGHTA, CDR2 FQGNSA. Trimming cost V 4 bases and J 5 bases; bases outside gene matches: 10. CDR3 coding DNA: TGTGCCAGCAGCTCTCCCTATGGACTAGCGGGCGACAATGAGCAGTTCTTC. This translates into CASSSPYGLAGDNEQFF.

This clonotype was counted at least ten times. The gene calls are TRBV7-6 and TRBJ1-1, with a weak D call TRBD1 (6 bases). Germline V gene data show CDR1 as SGHVS and CDR2 as FNYEAQ. The CDR3 extends over 16 amino acids. Trimming shortened V by 2 bases and J by 0 bases, and 13 bases separated the two germline ends. The CDR3 here is CASSLPHGTLNTEAFF. The CDR3 DNA reads as TGTGCCAGCAGCTTACCACACGGGACACTGAACACTGAAGCTTTCTTT.

This clonotype was detected a few times. This chain joins TRBV7-9 and TRBJ2-1; TRBD2 is a possible D gene (5 bases). Germline CDR1 SEHNR, CDR2 FQNEAQ (reference sequence). The CDR3 sequence is 13 residues long. Trimming pared 5 bases from V and 4 bases from J, leaving 9 bases between. This CDR3 is CASSPEGYNEQFF. Written as DNA, the CDR3 is TGTGCCAGCAGCCCAGAGGGTTACAATGAGCAGTTCTTC.

The V gene is TRBV20-1, the J gene TRBJ2-2; 10 bases align to TRBD1. J gave up 3 bases and V 3 bases, and 4 bases lay outside the gene matches. Germline CDR1 and CDR2: DFQATT and SNEGSKA (reference sequence). The CDR3 spans 15 residues. The DNA of the CDR3 is TGCAGTGCTAGCCGGGACAGGGGTTACACCGGGGAGCTGTTTTTT. Amino acids: CSASRDRGYTGELFF.

This clonotype was recorded at least ten times. The chain has TRBV7-6 and TRBJ2-5, with 7 bases matching TRBD1. The germline gives CDR1 SGHVS, CDR2 FNYEAQ. V shed 3 bases and J 3 bases; nucleotides not matched to a gene: 16. CDR3 length: 18 amino acids. The CDR3: CASSFLFQGFTGEETQYF. DNA of the CDR3: TGTGCCAGCAGCTTTCTGTTTCAGGGCTTTACAGGGGAAGAGACCCAGTACTTC.

V is TRBV27 and J is TRBJ2-5; 7 nucleotides align to TRBD1. After removal of 6 bases from V and 5 bases from J, the junction contained 9 bases not matched to a gene. The length of the CDR3 is 14 residues. Germline CDR1 and CDR2: MNHEY and SMNVEV (reference sequence). The CDR3 nucleotides are TGTGCCAGCAGGAAACAGGGGCAGCGGGAGACCCAGTACTTC. Amino acids: CASRKQGQRETQYF.

This clonotype appeared a few times. This chain's CDR3 is CATNAGGFQETQYF. In DNA form, the CDR3 reads TGTGCCACAAATGCGGGGGGCTTTCAAGAGACCCAGTACTTC. The chain recombines TRBV19 with TRBJ2-5; TRBD2 aligns across 8 bases. CDR3 size: 14 residues. Germline CDR1 reads LNHDA; CDR2 reads SQIVND (reference sequence). V shed 10 bases and J 2 bases; nucleotides not matched to a gene: 9.

The chain recombines TRBV12-3 or TRBV12-4 with TRBJ2-7; D is undetermined. The CDR3 runs to 14 residues. Trimming pared 3 bases from V and 2 bases from J, leaving 11 bases between. CDR3 region: CASSFKDRAYEQYF. CDR3 coding DNA: TGTGCCAGCAGTTTTAAGGACCGAGCCTACGAGCAGTACTTC.

With regard to this clonotype: Mismatch with germline at one junction end may stem from a read error. The chain links TRBV20-1 to TRBJ2-3; no definite D call. Germline assignment: CDR1 DFQATT and CDR2 SNEGSKA (reference sequence). This CDR3 has 17 amino acids. The CDR3 sequence is CSVRERSLERLTDTQYF. CDR3 in DNA: TGCAGTGTTAGAGAGAGGAGTCTGGAGAGACTCACGGATACGCAGTATTTT.

The chain has TRBV27 and TRBJ2-6; TRBD2 aligns across 13 bases. The CDR3 sequence is 16 residues long. Germline trimming cut 7 bases from V and 2 bases from J; bases unmatched to any gene: 2. CDR1 is MNHEY and CDR2 is SMNVEV in the germline V gene (reference sequence). As DNA, the CDR3 is TGTGCCAGCACTACTAGCGGGGGGGCTGGGGCCAACGTCCTGACTTTC. Translated: CASTTSGGAGANVLTF.

CDR3 bases: TGTGCCAGCGTTACAGGGAATTCACCCCTCCACTTT. This codes for CASVTGNSPLHF. V usage is TRBV2 and J usage is TRBJ1-6, with a weak D call TRBD1 (6 bases). The CDR3 consists of 12 residues. CDR1 and CDR2 (germline): SNHLY, FYNNEI. V lost 8 bases and J lost 7, with 9 bases in between. The full variable domain, its missing parts supplied by reference TRBV2 and TRBJ1-6, is EPEVTQTPSHQVTQMGQEVILRCVPISNHLYFYWYRQILGQKVEFLVSFYNNEISEKSEIFDDQFSVERPDGSNFTLKIRSTKLEDSAMYFCASVTGNSPLHFGNGTRLTVT.

The chain links TRBV4-3 to TRBJ1-4, with D perhaps TRBD1 (5 bases). From germline, CDR1 is LGHNA and CDR2 YSLEER. Trimming removed 3 bases from V and 7 bases from J, with 12 bases in between. The CDR3 length is 14 residues. DNA of the CDR3: TGCGCCAGCAGCCAGAGGGGTCGAACTGAAAAACTGTTTTTT. Translation gives CASSQRGRTEKLFF.

The V gene is TRBV6-4, the J gene TRBJ1-1; a weak D match, TRBD1 (6 bases). Looked up from germline, CDR1 is MRHNA and CDR2 is SNTAGT. V lost 6 bases and J lost 11, with 25 bases in between. The CDR3 consists of 15 residues. The CDR3 region is CASRPSGTWYDSAFF. The CDR3 DNA is TGTGCCAGCAGACCATCCGGGACATGGTATGATAGTGCTTTCTTT.

This clonotype showed up just a few times. CDR3 sequence: CASSGTGREQYV. DNA of the CDR3: TGTGCCAGCTCCGGGACAGGGCGCGAGCAGTACGTC. The chain joins TRBV6-2 or TRBV6-3 to TRBJ2-7; 9 nucleotides align to TRBD1. The germline V gene has CDR1 MNHEY and CDR2 SVGEGT. Trimming removed 8 bases from V and 6 bases from J; junction bases left unmatched: 5. This CDR3 comprises 12 residues.

This chain joins TRBV9 and TRBJ2-1, with 8 bases matching TRBD1. Looked up from germline, CDR1 is SGDLS and CDR2 is YYNGEE. The CDR3 is 17 residues long. The J segment lost 0 bases and the V segment lost 3 bases, leaving 8 bases of the junction unmatched. CDR3 in amino acids: CASSGGQGTNSYNEQFF. The CDR3 coding sequence is TGTGCCAGCAGCGGAGGACAGGGTACAAACTCCTACAATGAGCAGTTCTTC. The whole variable domain, filled in from reference TRBV9 and TRBJ2-1, reads DSGVTQTPKHLITATGQRVTLRCSPRSGDLSVYWYQQSLDQGLQFLIQYYNGEERAKGNILERFSAQQFPDLHSELNLSSLELGDSALYFCASSGGQGTNSYNEQFFGPGTRLTVL.

The J gene is TRBJ2-3, the V gene TRBV4-1, with D uncertain. V shed 1 base and J shed 1 base, with 9 bases lying between them. The germline CDR1 and CDR2 sequences are MGHRA and YSYEKL. The CDR3 contains 15 residues. CDR3 coding DNA: TGCGCCAGCAGCCAAGTCGGGTCCGGCACAGATACGCAGTATTTT. Its translation is CASSQVGSGTDTQYF.

This clonotype was found a few times. The chain uses TRBV19 and TRBJ2-3, with D unclear. Germline V gene lookup returns CDR1 LNHDA and CDR2 SQIVND (reference sequence). With 6 bases removed from V and 2 bases from J, the gap between germline ends came to 18 bases. This CDR3 contains 16 residues. The CDR3 loop is CASSPRPTASTDTQYF. The CDR3 bases are TGTGCCAGTAGCCCGCGGCCCACAGCATCCACAGATACGCAGTATTTT.

The rearrangement uses TRBV10-2 and TRBJ1-1; D is ambiguous. Trimming cost V 3 bases and J 4 bases, with 12 bases left between them. CDR3 length: 14 residues. In germline, CDR1 is WSHSY, CDR2 SAAADI. The CDR3 coding sequence is TGCGCCAGCAGTGAAGCATCGAAGTTCACTGAAGCTTTCTTT. It translates to CASSEASKFTEAFF.